A selection of T cell receptor beta chains follows, all from one sample in a study of shared clonotypes between healthy human individuals. Clones were sequenced by immunoSEQ multiplex PCR, and TCRdb holds only the in-frame ones, with some missing. This repertoire shows 2,100,000 or so clones, 90% to 97% found once; its top ten account for less than 0.15%. Sequenced material: naive CD4+ T cells sorted from blood. The receptors were gathered from a man younger than 35 in good health. CDR3s include the opening cysteine and the closing phenylalanine or tryptophan. D genes are given only for firm matches. Rows give clone size only sometimes, using once, few, many, or a class for an expanded clone.

TRBJ2-7,NA,NA,TRBV6-1,CASSAPDRQYF,TGTGCCAGCAGTGCCCCGGACAGGCAGTACTTC
TRBJ1-6,NA,NA,TRBV5-1,CASSLAGSYNSPLHF,TGCGCCAGCAGCTTGGCAGGCTCCTATAATTCACCCCTCCACTTT
TRBJ1-4,NA,TRBD1,TRBV30,CAWSRRTGENEKLFF,TGTGCCTGGAGTCGAAGGACAGGAGAAAATGAAAAACTGTTTTTT
TRBJ2-1,NA,TRBD2,TRBV7-6,CASSLSYLAGVSEQFF,TGTGCCAGCAGCTTATCGTACTTAGCGGGAGTTAGTGAGCAGTTCTTC
TRBJ2-7,few,TRBD1,TRBV5-1,CASSRTGISYEQYF,TGCGCCAGCAGCAGGACAGGGATCTCCTACGAGCAGTACTTC
TRBJ2-3,NA,NA,TRBV5-1,CASSLSGESTDTQYF,TGCGCCAGCAGCCTTAGCGGAGAAAGCACAGATACGCAGTATTTT
TRBJ2-3,NA,TRBD2,TRBV12-5,CASAPSGRTSSTDTQYF,TGTGCTAGTGCTCCTAGCGGGAGGACCTCTAGCACAGATACGCAGTATTTT
TRBJ2-7,NA,TRBD2,TRBV28,CASSSPGTSGGPTSYEQYF,TGTGCCAGCAGTTCCCCCGGGACTAGCGGGGGGCCCACCTCCTACGAGCAGTACTTC
TRBJ2-1,NA,NA,TRBV5-1,CASSLPGGDRGEQFF,TGCGCCAGCAGCTTGCCCGGCGGGGATCGGGGGGAGCAGTTCTTC
TRBJ2-3,NA,NA,TRBV2,CASSEALASTQYF,TGTGCCAGCAGTGAAGCGCTGGCCTCTACGCAGTATTTT
TRBJ2-7,NA,TRBD2,TRBV11-2,CASSLAGTSGIYEQYF,TGTGCCAGCAGCTTAGCCGGGACTAGCGGGATTTACGAGCAGTACTTC
TRBJ2-1,NA,TRBD2,TRBV7-2,CASSPSGTSGGSYNEQFF,TGTGCCAGCAGCCCATCCGGGACTAGCGGGGGCTCCTACAATGAGCAGTTCTTC
TRBJ2-7,NA,NA,TRBV28,CASSFGQSHEQYF,TGTGCCAGCAGTTTCGGGCAGTCCCACGAGCAGTACTTC
TRBJ2-3,once,NA,TRBV2,CASSAFGVTDTQYF,TGTGCCAGCTCGGCATTCGGGGTCACAGATACGCAGTATTTT
TRBJ2-3,NA,NA,TRBV14,CASSQKPRDTQYF,TGTGCCAGCAGCCAAAAGCCCCGCGATACGCAGTATTTT
TRBJ1-1,few,NA,TRBV5-1,CASSLAGVTEAFF,TGCGCCAGCAGCTTGGCCGGGGTCACTGAAGCTTTCTTT
TRBJ1-4,once,NA,TRBV5-1,CASSLVAAQGGFEKLFF,TGCGCCAGCAGCTTGGTGGCAGCCCAAGGAGGGTTTGAAAAACTGTTTTTT
TRBJ1-1,NA,NA,TRBV4-1,CASSQRGGVPTEAFF,TGCGCCAGCAGCCAACGTGGCGGGGTCCCCACTGAAGCTTTCTTT
TRBJ2-1,NA,TRBD2,TRBV9,CASSVDPGLAGGIYNEQFF,TGTGCCAGCAGCGTAGATCCGGGACTAGCGGGGGGGATCTACAATGAGCAGTTCTTC
TRBJ2-7,once,NA,TRBV11-2,CASSARDYEQYF,TGTGCCAGCAGCGCCAGGGACTACGAGCAGTACTTC
TRBJ2-7,NA,TRBD2,TRBV9,CASSVGNSGAYEQYF,TGTGCCAGCAGCGTAGGGAATAGCGGGGCCTACGAGCAGTACTTC
TRBJ2-7,NA,NA,TRBV10-2,CASSEAGVSYEQYF,TGCGCCAGCAGTGAGGCAGGAGTCTCCTACGAGCAGTACTTC
TRBJ2-3,NA,NA,TRBV18,CASSPLDSGDTQYF,TGTGCCAGCTCACCACTGGACTCGGGGGATACGCAGTATTTT
TRBJ1-1,NA,NA,TRBV7-3,CASSLTGGLNTEAFF,TGTGCCAGCAGCTTAACGGGCGGCTTGAACACTGAAGCTTTCTTT
TRBJ2-3,NA,TRBD1,TRBV5-6,CASSEDRGRDTQYF,TGTGCCAGCAGCGAGGACAGGGGGAGGGATACGCAGTATTTT
TRBJ1-2,NA,NA,TRBV29-1,CSVEVEVGGYTF,TGCAGCGTTGAAGTCGAGGTCGGGGGCTACACCTTC
TRBJ2-7,NA,NA,TRBV5-1,CASTLDAGTRSYEQYF,TGCGCCAGCACCTTAGACGCCGGGACAAGGTCCTACGAGCAGTACTTC
TRBJ2-2,NA,TRBD2,TRBV9,CASSLSLGTSGTGELFF,TGTGCCAGCAGCCTCTCCCTGGGGACTAGTGGGACCGGGGAGCTGTTTTTT
TRBJ1-1,NA,NA,TRBV5-1,CASSWKGFGDTEAFF,TGCGCCAGCAGCTGGAAGGGGTTTGGGGACACTGAAGCTTTCTTT
TRBJ1-2,once,TRBD1,TRBV11-2,CASSLPGGVYGYTF,TGTGCCAGCAGCCTACCAGGGGGCGTCTATGGCTACACCTTC
TRBJ2-7,NA,NA,TRBV6-6,CASSYSGQFPDYEQYF,TGTGCCAGCAGTTACTCCGGACAGTTTCCCGACTACGAGCAGTACTTC
TRBJ1-1,NA,NA,TRBV7-8,CASSLGSFGFRGTEAFF,TGTGCCAGCAGCTTAGGCAGCTTCGGTTTTAGGGGCACTGAAGCTTTCTTT
TRBJ2-7,NA,NA,TRBV11-2,CASSLESPVSYEQYF,TGTGCCAGCAGCTTAGAAAGCCCAGTCTCCTACGAGCAGTACTTC
TRBJ2-7,NA,NA,TRBV7-2,CASSLVSGGRYEQYF,TGTGCCAGCAGCTTAGTCTCAGGGGGGCGCTACGAGCAGTACTTC
TRBJ2-7,NA,NA,TRBV30,CAWRDSFGEQYF,TGTGCCTGGAGGGACTCCTTTGGCGAGCAGTACTTC
TRBJ1-3,NA,TRBD1,TRBV14,CASSLALNRGPGNTIYF,TGTGCCAGCAGCCTCGCCTTAAACAGGGGGCCTGGAAACACCATATATTTT
TRBJ1-3,NA,NA,TRBV27,CASSLRGRPGVGNTIYF,TGTGCCAGCAGTTTACGGGGACGACCAGGGGTAGGAAACACCATATATTTT
TRBJ1-5,NA,NA,TRBV27,CASSPRRGDNQPQHF,TGTGCCAGCAGTCCGCGAAGAGGGGACAATCAGCCCCAGCATTTT
TRBJ1-2,NA,TRBD1,TRBV11-2,CASSLGATGDYGYGYTF,TGTGCCAGCAGCTTAGGTGCGACAGGGGACTATGGCTATGGCTACACCTTC
TRBJ2-5,NA,TRBD1,TRBV10-3,CAIARTGGETQYF,TGTGCCATCGCAAGGACAGGGGGAGAGACCCAGTACTTC
TRBJ2-3,NA,NA,TRBV5-1,CASHPGTDTQYF,TGCGCCAGTCACCCGGGCACAGATACGCAGTATTTT
TRBJ2-7,NA,TRBD1,TRBV7-2,CASREPGGAYEQYF,TGTGCCAGCAGGGAGCCAGGGGGCGCGTACGAGCAGTACTTC
TRBJ2-7,NA,NA,TRBV5-6,CASSPAGSGSYEQYF,TGTGCCAGCAGCCCCGCGGGCAGCGGCTCCTACGAGCAGTACTTC
TRBJ2-2,NA,NA,TRBV7-8,CASGMGGELFF,TGTGCGTCGGGGATGGGCGGGGAGCTGTTTTTT
TRBJ2-7,NA,NA,TRBV9,CASSVGSGPYEQYF,TGTGCCAGCAGCGTAGGAAGCGGACCCTACGAGCAGTACTTC
TRBJ2-1,NA,NA,TRBV7-9,CASSLAQVGYNEQFF,TGTGCCAGCAGCCTAGCCCAGGTAGGCTACAATGAGCAGTTCTTC
TRBJ2-7,NA,TRBD2,TRBV27,CASSPPSGSFRGLREQYF,TGTGCCAGCAGTCCGCCTAGCGGGAGTTTCCGGGGTCTCCGGGAGCAGTACTTC
TRBJ2-7,once,TRBD1,TRBV6-5,CASWTGHNKQYF,TGTGCCAGCTGGACAGGACACAATAAGCAGTACTTC
TRBJ1-3,NA,TRBD1,TRBV7-9,CASSFRDRGSGNTIYF,TGTGCCAGCAGCTTCCGGGACAGGGGAAGTGGAAACACCATATATTTT
TRBJ2-7,NA,NA,TRBV28,CASSSSSRDRSVYEQYF,TGTGCCAGCAGTTCCAGCTCCCGAGACAGGTCCGTGTACGAGCAGTACTTC
TRBJ2-2,NA,NA,TRBV5-1,CASSPEGGGGTGELFF,TGCGCCAGCAGCCCGGAAGGGGGCGGAGGGACCGGGGAGCTGTTTTTT
TRBJ1-1,NA,NA,TRBV6-1,CASSDGQLNTEAFF,TGTGCCAGCAGTGATGGACAGTTGAACACTGAAGCTTTCTTT
TRBJ2-2,NA,TRBD1,TRBV6-1,CASSRDRVNTGELFF,TGTGCCAGCAGTCGGGACAGGGTGAACACCGGGGAGCTGTTTTTT
TRBJ2-3,NA,TRBD2,TRBV7-2,CASPPVEAGGPPSTDTQYF,TGTGCCAGCCCTCCAGTCGAAGCGGGAGGACCTCCTAGCACAGATACGCAGTATTTT
TRBJ2-7,NA,NA,TRBV5-8,CASSLVLVQPSADFKQYF,TGTGCCAGCAGCTTGGTCTTGGTACAGCCATCTGCCGATTTCAAGCAGTACTTC
TRBJ2-7,NA,TRBD2,TRBV28,CASRASVAGTYEQYF,TGTGCCAGCAGGGCCTCTGTAGCGGGCACCTACGAGCAGTACTTC
TRBJ2-2,NA,NA,TRBV9,CASSRQTAAGELFF,TGTGCCAGCAGCCGACAGACAGCGGCCGGGGAGCTGTTTTTT
TRBJ2-3,NA,TRBD2,TRBV6-5,CASSYLAGGTDTQYF,TGTGCCAGCAGTTACCTAGCGGGCGGGACAGATACGCAGTATTTT
TRBJ2-7,NA,TRBD1,TRBV7-9,CASSLAEPGQGVRSYEQYF,TGTGCCAGCAGCTTAGCCGAACCGGGACAGGGAGTAAGGTCCTACGAGCAGTACTTC
TRBJ2-3,once,NA,TRBV6-5,CASSSARGVSTDTQYF,TGTGCCAGCAGTTCCGCCAGGGGAGTCAGCACAGATACGCAGTATTTT